What follows is one TCR beta chain and its context. The source of the sample is a study of blood T cell repertoires in COVID-19. This CDR3 contains 14 residues. The junction had 3 bases not matched to a gene; V was cut back by 5 bases and J by 2 bases. The germline gives CDR1 SEHNR, CDR2 FQNEAQ (reference sequence). TCRdb's table, derived via immunoSEQ multiplex PCR, lists solely in-frame clones and lacks some. The sample yields about 100,000 clones, 80% to 90% seen once. Sequencing used PBMCs or T cells enriched from blood (not recorded which). This chain uses TRBV7-9 with TRBJ1-3, with 7 bases fitting TRBD1. This TCR derives from a woman between 50 and 59 years old who had recovered from COVID-19. Here the CDR3 reads CASSLGTAGNTIYF. The CDR3 DNA reads TGTGCCAGCAGCCTCGGGACAGCTGGAAACACCATATATTTT.